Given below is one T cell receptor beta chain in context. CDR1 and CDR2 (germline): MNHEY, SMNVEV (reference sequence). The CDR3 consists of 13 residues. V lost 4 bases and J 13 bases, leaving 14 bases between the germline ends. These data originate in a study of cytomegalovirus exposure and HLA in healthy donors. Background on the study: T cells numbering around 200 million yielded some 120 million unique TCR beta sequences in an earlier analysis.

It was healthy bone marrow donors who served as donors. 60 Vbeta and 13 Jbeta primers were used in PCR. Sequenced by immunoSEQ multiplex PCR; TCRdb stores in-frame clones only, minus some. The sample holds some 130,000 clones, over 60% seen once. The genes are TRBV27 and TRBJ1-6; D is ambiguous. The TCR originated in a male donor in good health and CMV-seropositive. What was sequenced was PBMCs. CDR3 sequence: CASSSSGFYPLHF. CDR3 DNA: TGTGCCAGCAGTTCCTCGGGGTTTTATCCCCTCCACTTT.